The 5 T cell receptor beta chains given below trace back to one sample, sequenced in a study of blood T cells in healthy people across ages. Primers used in a second PCR of roughly 6 to 12 cycles were a sample-barcoded 5' primer and a J-beta primer mix. TCRdb fed the 5' RACE reads into MiXCR, producing one record per CDR3 protein. The sample shows 650,000 to 950,000 distinct CDR3 sequences, 40% to 50% of them seen only once. The sequenced sample consisted of blood. These receptors were collected from a man aged 55 to 70 in good health.

This sequence joins TRBV11-2 and TRBJ2-5; 8 bases fit TRBD2. This CDR3 is 15 amino acids long. V lost 5 bases, J lost 11 bases, and 16 bases stayed unmatched. The germline V gene encodes CDR1 SGHAT and CDR2 FQNNGV. The CDR3: CASSTVSGVFREQYF. CDR3 DNA sequence: TGTGCCAGCAGCACCGTTAGCGGGGTTTTCCGGGAGCAGTACTTC.

This clonotype appeared a few times. V is TRBV5-1 and J is TRBJ2-1; D unclear. Germline V CDR1 and CDR2: SGHRS, YFSETQ. Trimming left V 0 bases short and J 2 bases short, with 12 bases between. The CDR3 is 16 amino acids. The CDR3, as DNA: TGCGCCAGCAGCTTGGATGGGCAGCCAGCCTACAATGAGCAGTTCTTC. Translation gives CASSLDGQPAYNEQFF.

This chain joins TRBV19 and TRBJ1-2; a weak D match, TRBD1 (5 bases). Trimming stripped 5 bases from V and 5 bases from J, with 21 bases between. The CDR3 is 16 amino acids. Per the germline V gene, CDR1 is LNHDA and CDR2 is SQIVND (reference sequence). This CDR3 is CASSSYVQGDIYGYTF. The CDR3 bases are TGTGCCAGTAGTTCCTACGTCCAGGGCGACATTTATGGCTACACCTTC.

This clonotype was observed many times. The chain is built from TRBV28 and TRBJ2-3; 8 nucleotides match TRBD1. This CDR3 has 17 residues. CDR1 and CDR2 from the germline V gene are MDHEN and SYDVKM. V lost 3 bases, J lost 3 bases, and 11 bases stayed unmatched. In DNA, the CDR3 is TGTGCCAGCAGTTTGGGGGCAGGGGGCATGGGGACAGATACGCAGTATTTT. Amino acids: CASSLGAGGMGTDTQYF.

The chain has TRBV6-5 and TRBJ2-3, with 13 bases lining up with TRBD2. CDR3 length: 16 residues. V lost 7 bases to trimming and J lost 2 bases; unmatched junction nucleotides: 6. Germline V gives CDR1 MNHEY, CDR2 SVGAGI. CDR3 protein: CASNRLAGGLTDTQYF. DNA for the CDR3: TGTGCCAGCAACCGACTAGCGGGGGGCCTCACAGATACGCAGTATTTT.